Listed here are 4 T cell receptor beta chains from one sample, sequenced in a study of response to subunit inactivated influenza vaccine. One entry per CDR3 protein, called by TCRdb with MiXCR from the RT-PCR reads. The sample includes roughly 500,000 distinct CDR3 sequences, approximately 16% of them seen just once. The specimen was CD4+ T cells sorted from PBMCs, collected around 25 months after vaccination. These receptors came from a man aged 50-75 years who received an inactivated influenza vaccine.

The table lists this clonotype with a few counts. This chain connects TRBV20-1 to TRBJ2-3; perhaps D is TRBD1 or TRBD2 (5 bases each). Trimming pared 6 bases from V and 0 bases from J, leaving 16 bases between. CDR1 DFQATT and CDR2 SNEGSKA come from the germline V gene (reference sequence). This CDR3 is built from 15 residues. In DNA form, the CDR3 reads TGCAGTGCCATTGCCGGGACGTCTAGCACAGATACGCAGTATTTT. Amino acids: CSAIAGTSSTDTQYF.

This sequence joins TRBV27 and TRBJ2-3; 8 nucleotides agree with TRBD2. The CDR3 spans 16 residues. V trimming: 7 bases; J trimming: 6 bases; junction bases outside the gene matches: 15. Germline CDR1 is MNHEY and CDR2 is SMNVEV (reference sequence). Here the CDR3 reads CASTRSGTQNWDTQYF. The DNA for the CDR3 is TGTGCCAGCACTCGTAGCGGGACGCAAAATTGGGATACGCAGTATTTT.

This clonotype was observed at least ten times. The CDR3 spells CASSPGQNTEAFF. For the CDR3, the DNA is TGTGCCAGCTCACCGGGACAGAACACTGAAGCTTTCTTT. This rearrangement joins TRBV18 to TRBJ1-1; weak D call: TRBD1 (6 bases). This CDR3 has 13 residues. Trimming left V 3 bases short and J 1 base short, with 6 bases between. Germline loops: CDR1 KGHSH, CDR2 LQKENI.

The chain combines TRBV15 with TRBJ2-6; tentative D call: TRBD1 (5 bases). CDR3 length: 16 residues. The V gene's germline CDR1 is LNHNV and CDR2 YYDKDF (reference sequence). V gave up 2 bases and J gave up 2 bases, with 10 bases separating them. The CDR3 DNA sequence: TGTGCCACCAGCAGAAGCAGACAGACTGGGGCCAACGTCCTGACTTTC. This encodes CATSRSRQTGANVLTF.